This T cell receptor (beta chain) was retrieved from a study of T cells in Graves' hyperthyroidism and ophthalmopathy. The source material, RNA transcripts, was used to amplify TCR beta CDR3 regions. A set of HTBI primers served as the primers for a first-round RT-PCR of the TCR CDR3. Each CDR3 protein gets one entry after TCRdb re-called the multiplex PCR reads with MiXCR. This sample yields around 430,000 distinct CDR3 sequences, of which approximately 15% are seen a single time; around a third belongs to the top ten. Germline V gives CDR1 GTSNPN, CDR2 SVGIG (reference sequence). The CDR3 contains 15 residues. Remarks on this clonotype: The junction departs from germline at one end; a sequencing error may be responsible.

The receptor was isolated from a woman under 40 with Graves' hyperthyroidism. The gene calls are TRBV30 and TRBJ2-1, with unresolved D. The source material was blood. The CDR3, as DNA: TGTGCCTGGAGTGTACACCGAGGATCCCACAATGAGCAGCTCTTC. This gives the protein CAWSVHRGSHNEQLF. Variable domain in full (rest from reference TRBV30 and TRBJ2-1): SQTIHQWPATLVQPVGSPLSLECTVEGTSNPNLYWYRQAAGRGLQLLFYSVGIGQISSEVPQNLSASRPQDRQFILSSKKLLLSDSGFYLCAWSVHRGSHNEQLFGPGTRLTVL.